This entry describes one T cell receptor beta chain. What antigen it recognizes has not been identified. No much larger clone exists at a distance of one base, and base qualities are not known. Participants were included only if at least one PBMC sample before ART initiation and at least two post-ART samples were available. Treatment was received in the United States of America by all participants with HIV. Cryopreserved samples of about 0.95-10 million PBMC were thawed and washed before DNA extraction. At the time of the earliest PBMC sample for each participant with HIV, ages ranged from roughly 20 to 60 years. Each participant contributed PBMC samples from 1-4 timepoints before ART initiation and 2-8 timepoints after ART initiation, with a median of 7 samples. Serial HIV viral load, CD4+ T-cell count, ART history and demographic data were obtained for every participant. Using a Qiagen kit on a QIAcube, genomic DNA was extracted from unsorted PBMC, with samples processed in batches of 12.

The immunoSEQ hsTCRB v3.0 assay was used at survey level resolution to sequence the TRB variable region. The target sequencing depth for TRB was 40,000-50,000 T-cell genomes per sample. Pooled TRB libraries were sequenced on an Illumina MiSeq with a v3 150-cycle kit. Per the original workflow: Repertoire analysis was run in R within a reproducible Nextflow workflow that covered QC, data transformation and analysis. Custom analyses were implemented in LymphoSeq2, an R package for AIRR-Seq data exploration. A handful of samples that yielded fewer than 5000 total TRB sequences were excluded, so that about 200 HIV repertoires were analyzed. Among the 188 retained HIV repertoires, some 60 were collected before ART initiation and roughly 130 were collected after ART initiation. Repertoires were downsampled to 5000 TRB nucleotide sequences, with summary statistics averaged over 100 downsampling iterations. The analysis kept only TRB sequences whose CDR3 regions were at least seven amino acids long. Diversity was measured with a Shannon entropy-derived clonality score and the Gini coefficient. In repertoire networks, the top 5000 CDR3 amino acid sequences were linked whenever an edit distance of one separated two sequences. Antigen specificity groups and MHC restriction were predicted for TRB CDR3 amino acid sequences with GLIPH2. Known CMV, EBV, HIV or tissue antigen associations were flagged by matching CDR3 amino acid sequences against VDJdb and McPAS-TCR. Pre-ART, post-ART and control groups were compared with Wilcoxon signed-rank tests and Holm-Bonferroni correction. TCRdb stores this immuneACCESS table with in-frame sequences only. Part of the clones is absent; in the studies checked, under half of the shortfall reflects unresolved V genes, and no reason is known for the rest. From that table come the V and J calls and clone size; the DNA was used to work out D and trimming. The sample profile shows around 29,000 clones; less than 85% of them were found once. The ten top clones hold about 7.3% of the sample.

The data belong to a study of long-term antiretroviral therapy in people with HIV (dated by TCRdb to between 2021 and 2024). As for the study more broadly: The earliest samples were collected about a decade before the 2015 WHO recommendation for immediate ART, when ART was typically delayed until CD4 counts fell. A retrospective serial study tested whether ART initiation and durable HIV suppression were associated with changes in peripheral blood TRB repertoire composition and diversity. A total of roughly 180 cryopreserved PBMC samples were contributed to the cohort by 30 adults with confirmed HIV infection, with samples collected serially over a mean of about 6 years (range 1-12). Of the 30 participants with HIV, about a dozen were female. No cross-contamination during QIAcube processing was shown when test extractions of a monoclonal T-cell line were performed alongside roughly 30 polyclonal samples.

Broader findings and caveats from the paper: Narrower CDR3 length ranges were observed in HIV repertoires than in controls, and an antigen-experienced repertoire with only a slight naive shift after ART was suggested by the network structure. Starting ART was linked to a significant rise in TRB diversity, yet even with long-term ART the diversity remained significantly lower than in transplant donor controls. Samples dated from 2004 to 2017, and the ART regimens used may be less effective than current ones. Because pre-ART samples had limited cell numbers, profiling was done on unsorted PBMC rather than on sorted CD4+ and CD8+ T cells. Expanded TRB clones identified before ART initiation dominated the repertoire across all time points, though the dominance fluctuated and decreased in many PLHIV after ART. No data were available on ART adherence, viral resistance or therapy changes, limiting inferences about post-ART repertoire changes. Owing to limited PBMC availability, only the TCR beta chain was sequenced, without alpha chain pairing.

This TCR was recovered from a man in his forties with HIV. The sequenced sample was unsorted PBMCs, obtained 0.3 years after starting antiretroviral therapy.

The DNA reads as follows: TGTGCCAGCTCACCACCTAGCGGGGGGGCCGGTACGCAGTATTTT. This sequence encodes CASSPPSGGAGTQYF. The chain is encoded by TRBV18 joined to TRBJ2-3, with 11 central nucleotides matching TRBD2. CDR1 and CDR2, per the germline V gene, are KGHSH and LQKENI. Compared with germline, V lacks 0 bases and J lacks 8 bases; bases without a gene match: 4. The cysteine opens and the phenylalanine closes a CDR3 of 15 amino acids. Here the CDR3 DNA is all that survives: 45 bases in frame from base 1.